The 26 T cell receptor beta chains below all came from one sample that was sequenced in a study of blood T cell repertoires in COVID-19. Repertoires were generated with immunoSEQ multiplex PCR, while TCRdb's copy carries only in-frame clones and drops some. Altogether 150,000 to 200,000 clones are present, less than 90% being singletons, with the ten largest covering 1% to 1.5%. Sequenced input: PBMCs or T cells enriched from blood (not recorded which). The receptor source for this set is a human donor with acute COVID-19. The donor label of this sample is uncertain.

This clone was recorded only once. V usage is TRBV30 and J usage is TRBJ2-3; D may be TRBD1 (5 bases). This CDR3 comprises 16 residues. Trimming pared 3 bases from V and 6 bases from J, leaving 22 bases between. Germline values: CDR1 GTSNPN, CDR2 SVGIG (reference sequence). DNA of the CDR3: TGTGCCTGGAGCCCCCCCGCAGGGAAGCGATCGGATACGCAGTATTTT. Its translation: CAWSPPAGKRSDTQYF.

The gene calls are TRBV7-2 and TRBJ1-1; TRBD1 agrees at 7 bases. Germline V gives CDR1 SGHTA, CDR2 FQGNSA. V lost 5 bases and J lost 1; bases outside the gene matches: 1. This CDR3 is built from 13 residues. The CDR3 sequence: CASSRQGNTEAFF. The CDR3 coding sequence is TGTGCCAGCAGCCGACAGGGGAACACTGAAGCTTTCTTT.

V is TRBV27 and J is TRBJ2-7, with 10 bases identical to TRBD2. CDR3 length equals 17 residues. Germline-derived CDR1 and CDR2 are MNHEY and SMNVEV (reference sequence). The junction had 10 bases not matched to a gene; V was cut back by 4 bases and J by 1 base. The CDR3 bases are TGTGCCAGCAGTTCCCCAGCGGGGGGGCGGACATCCTACGAGCAGTACTTC. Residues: CASSSPAGGRTSYEQYF.

CDR3 DNA: TGTGCCAGCTCACTCTCCGCGGGACAGGGGGTTAGTAGCTCCTACGAGCAGTACTTC. This translates into CASSLSAGQGVSSSYEQYF. This chain connects TRBV18 to TRBJ2-7, with 11 nucleotides matching TRBD1. The CDR3 is 19 amino acids. The V gene's germline CDR1 is KGHSH and CDR2 LQKENI. V lost 4 bases, J lost 0 bases, and 14 bases stayed unmatched.

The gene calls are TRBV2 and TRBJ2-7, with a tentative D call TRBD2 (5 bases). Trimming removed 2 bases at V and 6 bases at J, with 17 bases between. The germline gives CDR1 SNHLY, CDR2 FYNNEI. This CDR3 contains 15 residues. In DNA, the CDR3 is TGTGCCAGCAGTGAAAGCCTCCTATCAGGAGGCGAGCAGTACTTC. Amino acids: CASSESLLSGGEQYF.

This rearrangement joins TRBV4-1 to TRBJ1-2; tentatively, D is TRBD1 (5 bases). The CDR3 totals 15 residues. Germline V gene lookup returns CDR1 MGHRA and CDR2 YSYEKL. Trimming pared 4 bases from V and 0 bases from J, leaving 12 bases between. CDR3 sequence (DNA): TGCGCCAGCAGCCCCTGGCAGGGATCTAACTATGGCTACACCTTC. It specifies CASSPWQGSNYGYTF.

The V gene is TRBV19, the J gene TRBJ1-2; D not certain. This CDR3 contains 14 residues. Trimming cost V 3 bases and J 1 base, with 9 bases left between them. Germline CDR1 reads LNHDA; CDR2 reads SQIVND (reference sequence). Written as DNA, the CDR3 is TGTGCCAGTAGTATCATCGGCGGTAACTATGGCTACACCTTC. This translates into CASSIIGGNYGYTF.

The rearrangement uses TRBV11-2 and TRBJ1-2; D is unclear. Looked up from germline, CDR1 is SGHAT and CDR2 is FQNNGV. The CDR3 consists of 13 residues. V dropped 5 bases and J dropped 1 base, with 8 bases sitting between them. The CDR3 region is CASSPEVNYGYTF. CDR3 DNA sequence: TGTGCCAGCAGCCCCGAGGTTAACTATGGCTACACCTTC.

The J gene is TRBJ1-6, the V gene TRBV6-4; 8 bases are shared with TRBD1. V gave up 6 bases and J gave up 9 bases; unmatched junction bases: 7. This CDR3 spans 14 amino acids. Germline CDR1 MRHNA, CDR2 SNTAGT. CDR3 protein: CASSLTTGASPLHF. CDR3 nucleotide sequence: TGTGCCAGCAGCTTAACGACAGGGGCTTCACCCCTCCACTTT.

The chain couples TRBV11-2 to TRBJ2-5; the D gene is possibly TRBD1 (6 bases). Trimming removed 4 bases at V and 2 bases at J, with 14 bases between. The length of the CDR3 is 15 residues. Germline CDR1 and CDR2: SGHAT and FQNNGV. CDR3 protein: CASSSLKGVQETQYF. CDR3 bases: TGTGCCAGCAGCTCCCTTAAGGGGGTACAAGAGACCCAGTACTTC.

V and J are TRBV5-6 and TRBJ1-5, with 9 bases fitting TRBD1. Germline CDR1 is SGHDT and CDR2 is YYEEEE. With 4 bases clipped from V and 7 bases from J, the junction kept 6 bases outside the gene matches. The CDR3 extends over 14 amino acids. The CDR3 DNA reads TGTGCCAGCAGCAGGGGACAGGGAGGACAGCCCCAGCATTTT. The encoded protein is CASSRGQGGQPQHF.

The CDR3 sequence is CASSQEGVLTEAFF. The CDR3 DNA reads TGTGCCAGCAGCCAAGAGGGGGTTCTCACTGAAGCTTTCTTT. The chain has TRBV5-4 and TRBJ1-1; D might be TRBD1 (6 bases). CDR1 is SGHNT, CDR2 YYREEE, per germline (reference sequence). The CDR3 is 14 residues long. Between the trimmed V and J ends, which lost 4 bases and 4 bases, there was a span of 14 bases.

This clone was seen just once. CDR3 in DNA: TGCGCCAGCAGCTTGGGGGGGGTTAGCTCCTACAATGAGCAGTTCTTC. This codes for CASSLGGVSSYNEQFF. This chain joins TRBV4-3 and TRBJ2-1, with TRBD2 identical over 7 bases. This CDR3 region has 16 residues. CDR1 and CDR2 (germline): LGHNA, YSLEER. The J segment lost 0 bases and the V segment lost 5 bases, leaving 7 bases of the junction unmatched.

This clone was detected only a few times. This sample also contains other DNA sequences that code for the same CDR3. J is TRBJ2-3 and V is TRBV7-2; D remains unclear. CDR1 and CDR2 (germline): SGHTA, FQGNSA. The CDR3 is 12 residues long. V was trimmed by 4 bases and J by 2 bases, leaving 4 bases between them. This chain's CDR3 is CASSSYTDTQYF. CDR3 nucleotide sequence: TGTGCCAGCAGCTCGTACACAGATACGCAGTATTTT.

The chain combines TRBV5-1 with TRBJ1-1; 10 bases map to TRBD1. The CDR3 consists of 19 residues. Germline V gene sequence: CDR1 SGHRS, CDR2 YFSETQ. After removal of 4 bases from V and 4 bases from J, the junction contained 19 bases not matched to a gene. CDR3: CASSRLLGQGEGKGTEAFF. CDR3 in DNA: TGCGCCAGCAGCCGCCTACTAGGACAGGGGGAGGGGAAGGGCACTGAAGCTTTCTTT.

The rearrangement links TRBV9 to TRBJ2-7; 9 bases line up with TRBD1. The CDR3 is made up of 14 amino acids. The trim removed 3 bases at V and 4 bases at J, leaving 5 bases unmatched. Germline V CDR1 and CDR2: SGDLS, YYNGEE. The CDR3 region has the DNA TGTGCCAGCAGCGATCCAGGGACAGGGTACGAGCAGTACTTC. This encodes CASSDPGTGYEQYF.

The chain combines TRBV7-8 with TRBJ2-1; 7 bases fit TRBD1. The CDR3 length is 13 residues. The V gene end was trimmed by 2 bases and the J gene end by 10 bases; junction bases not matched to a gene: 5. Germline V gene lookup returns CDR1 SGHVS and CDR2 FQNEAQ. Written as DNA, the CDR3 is TGTGCCAGCAGCTTACGGACAGGCCGCGAGCAGTTCTTC. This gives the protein CASSLRTGREQFF.

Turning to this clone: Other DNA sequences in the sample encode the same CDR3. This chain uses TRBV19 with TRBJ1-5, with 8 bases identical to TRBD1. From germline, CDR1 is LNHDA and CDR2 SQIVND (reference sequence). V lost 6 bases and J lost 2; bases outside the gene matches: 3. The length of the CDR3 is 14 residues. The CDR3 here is CASSGQGGNQPQHF. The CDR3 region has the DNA TGTGCCAGTAGCGGACAGGGTGGCAATCAGCCCCAGCATTTT.

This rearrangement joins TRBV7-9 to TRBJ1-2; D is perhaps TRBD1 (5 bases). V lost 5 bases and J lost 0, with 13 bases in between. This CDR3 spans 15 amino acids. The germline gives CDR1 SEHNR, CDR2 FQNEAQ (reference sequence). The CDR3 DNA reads TGTGCCAGCAGCCCGGGACTGGGAACTAACTATGGCTACACCTTC. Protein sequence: CASSPGLGTNYGYTF.

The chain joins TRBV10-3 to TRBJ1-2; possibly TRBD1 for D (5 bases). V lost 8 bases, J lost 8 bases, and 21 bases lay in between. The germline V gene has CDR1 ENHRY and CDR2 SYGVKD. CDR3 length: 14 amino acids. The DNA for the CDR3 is TGTGCCATCGGGAGAGGGGCGGGGAGCGAAGGCTACACCTTC. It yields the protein CAIGRGAGSEGYTF.

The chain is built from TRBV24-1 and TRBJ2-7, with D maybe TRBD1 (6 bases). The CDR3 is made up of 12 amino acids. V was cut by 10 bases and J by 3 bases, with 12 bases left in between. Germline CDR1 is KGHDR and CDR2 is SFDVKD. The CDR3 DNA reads TGTGCCACGAGACAGGATAACTACGAGCAGTACTTC. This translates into CATRQDNYEQYF.

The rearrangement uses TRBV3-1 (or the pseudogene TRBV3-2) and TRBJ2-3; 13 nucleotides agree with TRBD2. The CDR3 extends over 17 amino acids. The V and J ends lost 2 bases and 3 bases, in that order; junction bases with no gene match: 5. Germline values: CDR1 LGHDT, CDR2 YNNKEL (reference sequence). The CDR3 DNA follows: TGTGCCAGCAGCCAACGACTAGCGGGGGGCCCTACAGATACGCAGTATTTT. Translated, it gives CASSQRLAGGPTDTQYF.

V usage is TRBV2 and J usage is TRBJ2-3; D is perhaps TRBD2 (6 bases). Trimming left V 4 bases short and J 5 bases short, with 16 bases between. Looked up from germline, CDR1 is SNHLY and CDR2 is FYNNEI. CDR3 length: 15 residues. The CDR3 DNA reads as TGTGCCAGCAGTGGACCCGCGGGGCAGGGAGATACGCAGTATTTT. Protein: CASSGPAGQGDTQYF.

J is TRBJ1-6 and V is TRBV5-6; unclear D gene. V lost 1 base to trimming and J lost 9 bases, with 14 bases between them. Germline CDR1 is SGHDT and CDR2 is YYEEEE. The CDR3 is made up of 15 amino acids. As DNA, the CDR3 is TGTGCCAGCAGCTTGACCGGGGTGAATAGTTCACCCCTCCACTTT. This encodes CASSLTGVNSSPLHF.

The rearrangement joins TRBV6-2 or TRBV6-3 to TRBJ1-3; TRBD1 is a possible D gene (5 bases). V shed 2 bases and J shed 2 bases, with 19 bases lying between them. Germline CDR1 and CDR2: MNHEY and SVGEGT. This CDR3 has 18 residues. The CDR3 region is CASSYGRRGLRPGNTIYF. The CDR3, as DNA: TGTGCCAGCAGTTACGGCCGGAGGGGTCTTAGACCTGGAAACACCATATATTTT.

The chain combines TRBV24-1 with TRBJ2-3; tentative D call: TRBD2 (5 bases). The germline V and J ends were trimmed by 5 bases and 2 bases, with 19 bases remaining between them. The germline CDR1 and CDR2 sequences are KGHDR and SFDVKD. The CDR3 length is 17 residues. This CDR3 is CATSASGLADSTDTQYF. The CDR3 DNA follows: TGTGCCACCAGTGCCTCGGGCCTAGCCGACTCCACAGATACGCAGTATTTT.